The TCR beta chain under discussion was sequenced for a study of cytomegalovirus exposure and HLA in healthy donors. The PCR had 60 Vbeta and 13 Jbeta primers. Measured with immunoSEQ multiplex PCR; TCRdb has only the in-frame clones, and not every one. Among roughly 190,000 clones listed, around 80% were seen once. In germline, CDR1 is LGHNA, CDR2 YNFKEQ. V lost 0 bases and J 4 bases, leaving 16 bases between the germline ends. The CDR3 spans 16 residues. As to this clone: What it recognizes is unknown.

Regarding the study as a whole: The study put 150 to 200 TCR beta chains on its list as cytomegalovirus-associated.

This rearrangement joins TRBV4-2 to TRBJ2-7; TRBD1 might be the D (6 bases). Sequenced sample: PBMCs. The source is a middle-aged man in good health and CMV-seropositive. CDR3 sequence: CASSQEWTWDIYEQYF. The CDR3 nucleotides read TGTGCCAGCAGCCAAGAGTGGACTTGGGACATTTACGAGCAGTACTTC.